The following is a TCR beta chain sequence with its context. Its antigen is not known. These data belong to a study of beta chain features in type 1 diabetes. Study results and limitations: Type 1 diabetes patients had TCRB CDR3s that were shorter (moderately but significantly so) in all four CD4+ subsets. The question left open here concerned HLA type influencing TCRB rearrangement. When VDJ junctions were examined, type 1 diabetes patients showed fewer insertions and more deletions.

Of the isolated RNA, all was reverse transcribed, and so the sequenced material was expressed TCRB transcripts. Using immunoSEQ multiplex PCR, the repertoire was profiled, and TCRdb retains in-frame clones only, with some absent. The top ten hold less than 0.02% of the sample, which has approximately 270,000 clones, more than 13% seen once. In total, each donor contributed a single heparinised blood draw that averaged approximately 0.12 L. Each of the CD4+ naive, central memory, regulatory and stem cell-like memory populations was sorted via CD45RO/CCR7/CD25/CD127/CD95/CD27. There are 13 residues in the CDR3. Unmatched junction bases numbered 2, after V lost 4 bases and J lost 5 bases. Per the germline V gene, CDR1 is LNHDA and CDR2 is SQIVND (reference sequence).

The sequence was obtained from a man aged 30 to 39 with type 1 diabetes. The chain combines TRBV19 with TRBJ2-5, with 9 bases fitting TRBD1. The sequenced material came from naive CD4+ T cells from blood. In nucleotides, the CDR3 is TGTGCCAGTAGTAGGACAGGGGCGGAGACCCAGTACTTC. It specifies CASSRTGAETQYF. The whole variable domain, filled in from reference TRBV19 and TRBJ2-5, reads DGGITQSPKYLFRKEGQNVTLSCEQNLNHDAMYWYRQDPGQGLRLIYYSQIVNDFQKGDIAEGYSVSREKKESFPLTVTSAQKNPTAFYLCASSRTGAETQYFGPGTRLLVL.